This T cell receptor beta chain was observed in a study of CD4 T cells in relation to SARS-CoV-2 and coronaviruses. The wider study: Crossreactive spike epitopes shared across donors were mapped to their HLA restriction.

Concerning this clone: Its antigen is not known.

Study observations and caveats: The assay detects memory recall responses, not culture-primed primary responses. In 55% to 75% of donors, memory CD4+ clonotypes crossrecognized SARS-CoV-2 and at least one common cold coronavirus spike.

This CDR3 has 15 amino acids. J was trimmed by 2 bases and V by 3 bases; bases with no gene match: 3. CDR1 and CDR2 from the germline V gene are SGHTA and FQGNSA. Before the COVID-19 pandemic, during about 2010-2019, CD4+ T cells were taken from unexposed donors. Naive and memory CD4+ T cells were separated from cryopreserved PBMCs. Measured with immunoSEQ multiplex PCR; TCRdb has only the in-frame clones, and not every one. The table shows about 68,000 clones, with approximately 95% occurring only once. Sequences were obtained from naive CD4+ T cells from PBMCs. Sample subset: naive CD4+ T cells isolated by negative enrichment. This sequence joins TRBV7-2 and TRBJ2-1, with 8 positions matching TRBD2. This receptor was obtained from a human donor in good health. The CDR3 bases are TGTGCCAGCAGCTTTTTAGCGGGAACCTACAATGAGCAGTTCTTC. Translated: CASSFLAGTYNEQFF.